These 20 T cell receptor beta chains came from one sample sequenced in a study of T cells in women clearing cervical HPV infection (dated by TCRdb to the late 2010s). Libraries were built with the immunoSEQ multiplex PCR assay. TCRdb holds this immuneACCESS table with in-frame rearrangements only. Some clones are missing; in checked studies, unresolved V genes explain under half, and the rest has no known cause. The record for this sample contains fewer than 35,000 clones. 4% to 5% of the sample is in the top ten clones. Source material: blood buffy coat. The receptors were sampled from a woman aged 18 to 75 with a cervical HPV16 infection that either progressed to CIN3+ or cleared (not recorded which).

Regarding this clone: The CDR3 is cut off 3 residues early in the read; its end comes from the germline J gene. The rearrangement uses TRBV20-1 and TRBJ1-1; D unclear. Trimming stripped 6 bases from V and 1 base from J, with 9 bases between. The CDR3 covers 12 residues. From germline, CDR1 is DFQATT and CDR2 SNEGSKA (reference sequence). The sequenced part of the CDR3 DNA is TGCAGTGCGGCAAACAAGAACACTGAA. It codes for CSAANKNTE. Given in full, the CDR3 is CSAANKNTEAFF.

CDR3 residues: CASSFRQIQPQHF. The DNA read from the CDR3 is TGTGCCAGCAGTTTCCGACAGATACAGCCC. The chain combines TRBV6-2 or TRBV6-3 with TRBJ1-5, with D possibly TRBD1 on 5 matching bases. The CDR3 is cut off 3 residues early in the read; its end comes from the germline J gene. Germline lookup yields CDR1 MNHEY and CDR2 SVGEGT. Trimming stripped 4 bases from V and 7 bases from J, with 11 bases between. This CDR3 is built from 13 residues.

Comments on this clone: The read ends 3 residues before the CDR3 terminus; that terminus is restored from the germline J gene. The chain recombines TRBV20-1 with TRBJ2-5; D is perhaps TRBD2 (5 bases). CDR1 is DFQATT, CDR2 SNEGSKA, per germline (reference sequence). Trimming cost V 6 bases and J 5 bases, with 16 bases left between them. The length of the CDR3 is 13 residues. The part of the CDR3 DNA that was read is TGCAGTGCCCAAAGGGCCAGGAGGGAGACC. It codes for CSAQRARRET. The entire CDR3 sequence reads CSAQRARRETQYF.

As for this clone: The read gets to within 3 residues of the CDR3 end, and the germline J gene fills in the rest. The chain carries TRBV30 and TRBJ1-5, with a tentative D call TRBD1 (5 bases). V shed 3 bases and J shed 8 bases, with 14 bases lying between them. The CDR3 spans 13 residues. Germline V gene sequence: CDR1 GTSNPN, CDR2 SVGIG (reference sequence). The CDR3: CAWSRDSPKPQHF. The sequenced CDR3 bases are TGTGCCTGGAGCCGGGACTCCCCCAAGCCC.

About this clone: The CDR3 is cut off 3 residues early in the read; its end comes from the germline J gene. The rearrangement uses TRBV11-3 and TRBJ2-1; a possible D gene is TRBD2 (7 bases). The CDR3 has 14 amino acids. The V gene lost 5 bases and the J gene lost 3 bases, with 11 bases spanning the gap. Germline V gene sequence: CDR1 SGHNT, CDR2 YENEEA. CDR3 protein: CASSRGTNYNEQFF. Partial CDR3 DNA: TGTGCCAGCAGCAGGGGGACTAACTACAATGAG.

Comments on this clone: Read sequence stops 3 residues before the CDR3 end, and the germline J gene provides the missing end. The V and J genes are TRBV20-1 and TRBJ1-5; a possible D gene is TRBD1 (5 bases). The CDR3 consists of 13 residues. V lost 2 bases and J lost 8, with 13 bases in between. Germline CDR1 reads DFQATT; CDR2 reads SNEGSKA (reference sequence). The DNA read from the CDR3 is TGCAGTGCTAGATCAGGGAAATATGAGCCC. Protein product: CSARSGKYEP. The whole CDR3 region reads CSARSGKYEPQHF.

A word on this clone: With the read ending 3 residues before the CDR3 end, the germline J gene is used to fill in that end. The chain links TRBV5-6 to TRBJ2-7; TRBD1 might be the D (6 bases). Germline CDR1 SGHDT, CDR2 YYEEEE. Trimming pared 0 bases from V and 0 bases from J, leaving 7 bases between. The length of the CDR3 is 14 residues. The DNA read from the CDR3 is TGTGCCAGCAGCTTGGGACAGGTCTCCTACGAG. Protein product: CASSLGQVSYE. The whole CDR3 protein reads CASSLGQVSYEQYF.

In the case of this clone: The CDR3 end falls 3 residues outside the read, so it is completed with the germline J gene. J is TRBJ1-2 and V is TRBV3-1 (or the pseudogene TRBV3-2), with D tentatively TRBD1 (6 bases). The CDR3 runs to 17 residues. The germline V gene has CDR1 LGHDT and CDR2 YNNKEL (reference sequence). The V gene lost 3 bases and the J gene lost 0 bases, with 17 bases spanning the gap. Partial CDR3 DNA: TGTGCCAGCAGCCACACAGGGTCGAGTCTCGCTAACTATGGC. Residues: CASSHTGSSLANYG. The full CDR3 protein reads CASSHTGSSLANYGYTF.

The covered CDR3 bases are TGTGCCATCAGTCAAGGGTCCTACAATGAG. Translated: CAISQGSYNE. From start to end, the CDR3 is CAISQGSYNEQFF. The chain has TRBV10-3 and TRBJ2-1, with no clear D. From the germline J gene comes the end of the CDR3, since the read stops 3 residues before it. Per the germline V gene, CDR1 is ENHRY and CDR2 is SYGVKD. Trimming pared 5 bases from V and 1 base from J, leaving 6 bases between. The CDR3 is 13 amino acids.

This clone is identified as medium-sized from frequency. The read falls 3 residues short of the CDR3 end, and the missing part is taken from the germline J gene. The chain carries TRBV5-1 and TRBJ1-2, with 8 positions matching TRBD1. This CDR3 is 14 amino acids long. Germline V gene data show CDR1 as SGHRS and CDR2 as YFSETQ. The J segment lost 4 bases and the V segment lost 5 bases, leaving 7 bases of the junction unmatched. CDR3 DNA (partial): TGCGCCAGCAGTTCAGGGGGCGCGGGCTATGGC. It codes for CASSSGGAGYG. The full CDR3 reads CASSSGGAGYGYTF.

As concerns this clone: Relative to the germline gene, one junction end is altered; a read error may explain this. The CDR3 end is not reached by the read, which stops 3 residues before it; the germline J gene fills it in. The V gene is TRBV4-2, the J gene TRBJ1-2; D may be TRBD1 (6 bases). The CDR3 sequence is 14 residues long. The germline CDR1 and CDR2 sequences are LGHNA and YNFKEQ. CDR3 bases read: TGCGCCAGCAGCCAAGATACGGACAGCTATGGC. This translates into CASSQDTDSYG. In full, the CDR3 reads CASSQDTDSYGYTF.

To note about this clone: The read is 3 residues too short to cover the CDR3 end, so that end is filled in from the germline J gene. The chain carries TRBV5-1 and TRBJ1-3; no definite D call. Germline V gives CDR1 SGHRS, CDR2 YFSETQ. This CDR3 is 17 amino acids long. The germline V and J ends were trimmed by 1 base and 0 bases, with 14 bases remaining between them. The CDR3 DNA, read in part, is TGCGCCAGCAGCTTGTCACAGCCTTCGTACTCTGGAAACACC. Residues: CASSLSQPSYSGNT. The whole CDR3 is CASSLSQPSYSGNTIYF.

With respect to this clone: The read halts 3 residues ahead of the CDR3 end, with the missing end drawn from the germline J gene. The chain combines TRBV6-2 or TRBV6-3 with TRBJ1-1, with 11 bases fitting TRBD1. The CDR3 consists of 16 residues. V shed 8 bases, J shed 2 bases, and the junction held 10 bases outside the gene matches. CDR1 is MNHEY and CDR2 is SVGEGT in the germline V gene. CDR3: CASLRGTGGTNTEAFF. The CDR3 bases that were read are TGTGCCAGCCTGAGAGGGACAGGGGGAACAAACACTGAA.

In regard to this clone: Read sequence stops 3 residues before the CDR3 end, and the germline J gene provides the missing end. The chain combines TRBV6-2 or TRBV6-3 with TRBJ2-7; no reliable D call. The V gene lost 2 bases and the J gene lost 3 bases, with 17 bases spanning the gap. The CDR3 loop spans 16 amino acids. Looked up from germline, CDR1 is MNHEY and CDR2 is SVGEGT. The sequenced part of the CDR3 DNA is TGTGCCAGCAGTTACGCAATACGGTCCCCGAACTACGAG. It translates to CASSYAIRSPNYE. The whole CDR3 sequence is CASSYAIRSPNYEQYF.

In the case of this clone: The observed sequence ends 3 residues before the CDR3 terminus, with the missing tail filled in from the germline J gene. The rearrangement links TRBV18 to TRBJ2-7; 10 bases are a match to TRBD2. Per the germline V gene, CDR1 is KGHSH and CDR2 is LQKENI. The CDR3 length is 18 residues. With 2 bases clipped from V and 2 bases from J, the junction kept 12 bases outside the gene matches. CDR3 sequence reads: CASSPRTSGIKGAYEQYF. CDR3 DNA (partial): TGTGCCAGCTCACCAAGAACTAGCGGGATAAAAGGGGCCTACGAG.

As for this clone: With the read ending 3 residues before the CDR3 end, the germline J gene is used to fill in that end. The chain combines TRBV6-2 or TRBV6-3 with TRBJ2-5; 10 bases align to TRBD2. CDR3 size: 15 residues. The junction had 4 bases not matched to a gene; V was cut back by 5 bases and J by 1 base. CDR1 and CDR2 (germline): MNHEY, SVGEGT. The CDR3 here is CASSPLAGGQETQYF. CDR3 DNA, as far as it was read: TGTGCCAGCAGTCCCTTAGCGGGAGGCCAAGAGACC.

CDR3 sequence: CASRQGATDTQYF. The CDR3 bases that were read are TGTGCCAGTAGACAGGGGGCCACAGATACG. The rearrangement joins TRBV19 to TRBJ2-3; 9 bases are a match to TRBD1. The CDR3 end lies 3 residues beyond the end of the read and is filled in from the germline J gene. The V gene's germline CDR1 is LNHDA and CDR2 SQIVND (reference sequence). This CDR3 has 13 residues. The V segment lost 6 bases and the J segment 2 bases; nucleotides outside the gene matches: 0.

Partial CDR3 DNA: TGTGCCAGCAGTTACAGGGCCAACATT. Translated, it gives CASSYRANI. The CDR3 in full is CASSYRANIQYF. The chain carries TRBV6-2 or TRBV6-3 and TRBJ2-4; D remains ambiguous. The read ends 3 residues early relative to the CDR3; the germline J gene fills the gap. The CDR3 runs to 12 residues. The V and J ends lost 2 bases and 7 bases respectively, with 6 bases between them. Germline V lookup: CDR1 MNHEY, CDR2 SVGEGT.

Concerning this clone itself: The read is 3 residues too short to cover the CDR3 end, so that end is filled in from the germline J gene. The rearrangement links TRBV20-1 to TRBJ2-7, with 12 bases that match TRBD2. V lost 3 bases, J lost 6 bases, and 6 bases stayed unmatched. The CDR3 runs to 14 residues. Germline V gene data show CDR1 as DFQATT and CDR2 as SNEGSKA (reference sequence). CDR3 region: CSARTSGSVLEQYF. The CDR3 bases that were read are TGCAGTGCTAGGACTAGCGGGAGTGTTCTCGAG.

For this clone: The read ends 3 residues early relative to the CDR3; the germline J gene fills the gap. The chain carries TRBV18 and TRBJ1-1; a possible D gene is TRBD1 (5 bases). In germline, CDR1 is KGHSH, CDR2 LQKENI. The CDR3 has 16 amino acids. Trimming left V 0 bases short and J 4 bases short, with 15 bases between. Here the CDR3 reads CASSPPIIGGGTEAFF. The DNA read from the CDR3 is TGTGCCAGCTCACCACCGATCATTGGGGGGGGCACTGAA.